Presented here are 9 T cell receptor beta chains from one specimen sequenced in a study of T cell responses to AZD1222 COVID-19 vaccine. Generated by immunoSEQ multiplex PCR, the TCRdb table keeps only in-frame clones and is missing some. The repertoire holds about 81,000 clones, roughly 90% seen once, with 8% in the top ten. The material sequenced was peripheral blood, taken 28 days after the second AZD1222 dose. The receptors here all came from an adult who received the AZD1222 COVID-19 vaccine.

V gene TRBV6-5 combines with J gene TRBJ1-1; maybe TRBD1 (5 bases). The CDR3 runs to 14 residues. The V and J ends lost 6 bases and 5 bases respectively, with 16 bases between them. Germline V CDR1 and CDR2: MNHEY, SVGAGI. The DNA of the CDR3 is TGTGCCAGCAGAAGCAGGGTGAGGGAAACTGAAGCTTTCTTT. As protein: CASRSRVRETEAFF.

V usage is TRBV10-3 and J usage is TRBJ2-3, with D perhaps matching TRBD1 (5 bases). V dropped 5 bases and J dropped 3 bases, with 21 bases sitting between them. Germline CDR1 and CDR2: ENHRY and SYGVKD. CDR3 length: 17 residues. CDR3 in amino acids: CAISPRALGGRTDTQYF. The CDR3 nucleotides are TGTGCCATCAGTCCCAGGGCCCTGGGCGGAAGAACAGATACGCAGTATTTT.

This CDR3 is CASSQEGGRMGSGYTF. The CDR3 bases are TGCGCCAGCAGCCAAGAGGGCGGACGGATGGGAAGTGGCTACACCTTC. The chain is built from TRBV4-1 and TRBJ1-2, with D unresolved. Deletions cut 0 bases from V and 7 bases from J, with 18 bases between. Per the germline V gene, CDR1 is MGHRA and CDR2 is YSYEKL. The CDR3 runs 16 residues.

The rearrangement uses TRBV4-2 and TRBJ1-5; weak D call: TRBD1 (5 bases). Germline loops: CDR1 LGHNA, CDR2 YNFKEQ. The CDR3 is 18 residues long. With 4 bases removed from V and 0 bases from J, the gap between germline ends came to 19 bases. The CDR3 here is CASSRESGQGYSNQPQHF. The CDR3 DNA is TGTGCCAGCAGCCGTGAGTCGGGGCAGGGCTATAGCAATCAGCCCCAGCATTTT.

DNA for the CDR3: TGTGCCAGCAGTTTCGCCCTAGCGGGGGCCGGAAATACGCAGTATTTT. Translated, it gives CASSFALAGAGNTQYF. This chain joins TRBV27 and TRBJ2-3, with 10 nucleotides matching TRBD2. V dropped 3 bases and J dropped 7; count of bases not matched to a gene: 10. Germline loops: CDR1 MNHEY, CDR2 SMNVEV (reference sequence). The length of the CDR3 is 16 residues.

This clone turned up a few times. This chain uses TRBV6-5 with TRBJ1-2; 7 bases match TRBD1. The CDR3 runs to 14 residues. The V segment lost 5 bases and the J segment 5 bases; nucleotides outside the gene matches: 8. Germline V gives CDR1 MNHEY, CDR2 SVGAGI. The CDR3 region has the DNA TGTGCCAGCAGTCTACGGACAGGTCGATATGGCTACACCTTC. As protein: CASSLRTGRYGYTF.

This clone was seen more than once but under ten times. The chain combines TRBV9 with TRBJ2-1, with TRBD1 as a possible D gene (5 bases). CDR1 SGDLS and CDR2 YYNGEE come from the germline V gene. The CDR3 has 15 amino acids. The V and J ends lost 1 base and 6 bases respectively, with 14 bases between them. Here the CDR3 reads CASSVRTSQANEQFF. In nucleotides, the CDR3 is TGTGCCAGCAGCGTACGGACATCCCAGGCCAATGAGCAGTTCTTC.

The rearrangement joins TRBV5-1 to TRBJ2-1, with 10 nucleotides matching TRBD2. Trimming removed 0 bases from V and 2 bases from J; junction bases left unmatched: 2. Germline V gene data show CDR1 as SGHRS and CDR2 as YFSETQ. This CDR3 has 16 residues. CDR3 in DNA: TGCGCCAGCAGCTTGGCAACTAGCGGGGCCTACAATGAGCAGTTCTTC. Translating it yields CASSLATSGAYNEQFF.

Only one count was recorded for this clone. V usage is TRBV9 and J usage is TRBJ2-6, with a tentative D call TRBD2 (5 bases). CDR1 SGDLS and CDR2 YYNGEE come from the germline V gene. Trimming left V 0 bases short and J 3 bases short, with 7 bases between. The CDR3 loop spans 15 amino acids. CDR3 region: CASSVDGVGANVLTF. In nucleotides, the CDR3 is TGTGCCAGCAGCGTAGACGGGGTTGGGGCCAACGTCCTGACTTTC.